The clone carrying this TCR beta chain was observed a handful of times. Its matching antigen is unknown. A universal primer site and UMIs were added as TCR cDNA was made by 5'RACE template switching. TCRdb independently ran MiXCR on the 5' RACE reads; one entry per CDR3 protein. The sample has around 610,000 distinct CDR3 sequences, approximately 12% seen once. Trimming removed 0 bases from V and 2 bases from J, with 13 bases in between. Germline V lookup: CDR1 DFQATT, CDR2 SNEGSKA (reference sequence). CDR3 length: 15 amino acids. The data were obtained in a study of T cells after yellow fever vaccination. Study in general: The authors prepared low-cell-number fractions using SMART-Seq v4 Ultra Low Input.

Overall study results and limits: Repertoires sorted by FACS could include abundant clonotypes that are contaminants from the bulk population. Reappearing after the booster were most of the clones from primary vaccination (around 96% CD4, 85% to 90% CD8).

The sample in question was PBMCs, obtained on the day of the yellow fever booster vaccination. This receptor was identified in a man in his thirties or forties who received the YFV17D yellow fever vaccine. The rearrangement joins TRBV20-1 to TRBJ1-1; tentative D call: TRBD1 (5 bases). Written as DNA, the CDR3 is TGCAGTGCTAGAGATCAAGGTGGGGCAAACACTGAAGCTTTCTTT. Amino acids: CSARDQGGANTEAFF.